This section outlines one T cell receptor (beta chain) sequence together with its context. This clonotype has only a few counts. Its antigen specificity is not known. Base qualities are not at hand, and no much larger clone is one base apart. The method was 5' RACE. Sequencing instrument: Illumina HiSeq 2500. A second PCR of roughly 6 to 11 cycles was run with a J-beta primer mix and a sample-barcoded 5' primer. A template-switch 5' adaptor carrying 12 random nucleotides introduced a unique molecular identifier onto each TCR beta cDNA molecule. Each sample yielded at least 3 million CDR3-containing paired-end reads. First-strand cDNA was synthesized from all RNA with the Mint cDNA synthesis kit, primed by a TRBC-specific oligonucleotide. Following uracil-DNA glycosylase treatment, all cDNA underwent a first 18-cycle PCR with the universal primers M1SS and BC2_uni_R. The original methods were these. For normalization, 1 million high-quality reads were randomly selected from each sample, with every read carrying a distinct molecular identifier. Instead of being binned into consensus sequences, reads that shared molecular identifiers were thrown out. CDR3 identification, clonotype clustering and error correction used MiTCR with a Q25 quality threshold and the strictest error-elimination algorithm. A nonparametric unseen species model with Euler transformation was used to estimate lower-bound total TCR beta diversity. TCRdb applied fastp at Q25 and MiXCR to the public reads, then kept only in-frame beta chains. Entries that share a CDR3 protein sequence are merged under the most common genes and DNA. The V and J calls follow TCRdb's processing rather than the paper's. This sample lists about 1.4 million distinct CDR3 sequences; around 59% were detected once. The ten largest clonotypes hold 6.7% of the sample.

From V the trimming removes 5 bases and from J it removes 1 base, while the gene matches leave 7 bases of the junction unaccounted for. Its CDR3 holds 17 amino acids, cysteine through phenylalanine. CDR3 DNA is the only sequence kept; it has 51 bases, read in frame from the first base. As encoded in the germline V gene (reference sequence), CDR1 is LNHDA while CDR2 is SQIVND. Donors were under 40 systemically healthy Caucasian individuals from Russia aged roughly 6 to 90 years. Approximately 10 milliliters of peripheral blood were collected from each donor into EDTA-treated Vacutainer tubes. Ficoll-Paque density-gradient centrifugation was used to isolate PBMCs, with at least 6 million per sample. Total RNA, at least 6 micrograms per sample, was extracted from PBMCs with Trizol reagent. Naive CD45RAhigh/CD27high T cell percentages were measured by flow cytometry on a PBMC aliquot from every donor.

The data stem from a study of blood T cells in healthy people across ages (dated by TCRdb to the mid-2010s). Regarding the research as a whole: In model experiments, roughly one uniquely barcoded TCR beta cDNA molecule per two T cells was captured by template switching. The donors were split into four age groups: young (average around 16 years), middle-aged (about 40), aged (around 67) and long-lived (over 80). Using deep sequencing normalized with unique cDNA molecular identifiers, the study measured how TCR beta repertoire diversity changes with age. For two donors (one aged 18 to 30 and one aged 80 or older), the study analyzed two additional independent replicas of 1 million unique cDNA reads from the same blood draw. Donors of different ages were randomly distributed across sequencing lanes to avoid experimental bias. Overall study results and their limits: Since profiling was done on bulk unsorted PBMCs, naive and antigen-experienced compartments could not be conclusively compared. Compared with the aged group, the long-lived group had more naive CD4+ T cells, fewer expanded clones and increased TCR diversity, a pattern suggesting age selection. Total diversity estimates from one million sequenced T cells were considered lower bounds and underestimates. A strong correlation was found between observed TCR beta diversity and the percentage of naive T cells measured by flow cytometry. Because the CMV infection status of the donors was unknown, age-related changes in expanded clonotypes may potentially have been confounded. As age increased, observed TCR beta diversity per million T cells dropped in a roughly linear way, and a significant reduction was already evident by age 40.

The TCR comes from a man younger than 35 in good health. The chain uses TRBV19 and TRBJ2-6, and TRBD1 aligns with 8 junction nucleotides. Input material: blood. CDR3 reads: CASSPGQVRSGANVLTF. The DNA is as follows: TGTGCCAGTAGTCCGGGACAGGTTCGGTCTGGGGCCAACGTCCTGACTTTC.